This TCR beta chain is from a study of T-cell memory formation after mild COVID-19. The study's findings and limits: The study detected some responding clones in pre-infection memory, suggesting cross-reactive memory joined. Contracting clones from day 15 to 85 showed balanced CD4/CD8; later expanders favored CD4+.

Losses at the gene ends were 8 bases for V and 8 bases for J; bases not matched to a gene: 6. The germline gives CDR1 MRHNA, CDR2 SNTAGT. This CDR3 has 13 amino acids. On this clonotype: What it recognizes is unknown.

TCRdb recomputed calls from the 5' RACE reads with MiXCR, one row per CDR3 protein. This sample carries a few hundred thousand distinct CDR3 sequences, roughly 16% of them seen once, and the ten largest clones take 22%. Source material: PBMCs or a T cell subset sorted from them (not recorded which). This chain uses TRBV6-4 with TRBJ1-1; TRBD1 aligns across 12 bases. The TCR originated in a man between 18 and 29 years old who had mild COVID-19 (a few samples of this study predate the infection). Cell type and time point are not known. CDR3 loop: CASSRDRGLEAFF. DNA for the CDR3: TGTGCCAGCTCCCGGGACAGGGGGCTAGAAGCTTTCTTT.